The sequence of this TCR beta chain was determined in a study of OX40 agonist ivuxolimab in advanced cancers. The method was immunoSEQ multiplex PCR; TCRdb's version includes in-frame clones alone and lacks a portion of them. Of some 69,000 clones listed, around 90% are singletons. Germline V gene sequence: CDR1 GTSNPN, CDR2 SVGIG (reference sequence). This CDR3 has 13 amino acids. The ends were cut back, 2 bases at V and 2 bases at J, with 10 bases in the middle. The specimen comprised CD4+ or CD8+ T cells sorted from blood, sampled in a trial of the OX40 agonist ivuxolimab. This receptor was taken from an adult with an advanced solid tumor such as melanoma, head and neck, liver or kidney cancer. This sequence joins TRBV30 and TRBJ2-7; the D call may be TRBD1 or TRBD2 (5 bases each). CDR3 region: CAWSTGGTYEQYF. The CDR3 nucleotides read TGTGCCTGGAGTACAGGAGGTACCTACGAGCAGTACTTC.